This TCR beta chain was profiled in a study of cytomegalovirus exposure and HLA in healthy donors. Notes on the study in general: Later analysis reportedly placed an Asian-associated ancestry cluster below the roughly 670-donor mean in N-insertions. Presence/absence analyses rested on an assumption that sequencing depth was roughly uniform across donors. When analyzed later, a missense DCLRE1C variant was found to be linked to TCR beta V- and J-gene trimming.

Of note for this clone: Its antigen is unknown.

The CDR3 spans 15 residues. Germline V gene lookup returns CDR1 ENHRY and CDR2 SYGVKD. The V and J ends lost 5 bases and 1 base respectively, with 15 bases between them. Vbeta (60) and Jbeta (13) primers were used in the PCR. Assay: immunoSEQ multiplex PCR; the TCRdb copy retains only in-frame clones and omits some. The top ten hold 3.5% to 5% of the sample, which has 150,000 to 200,000 clones, around three quarters seen once. Source material: PBMCs. The source of this sequence is a young woman in good health and CMV-seropositive. V is TRBV10-3 and J is TRBJ2-7; D perhaps matches TRBD2 (5 bases). The CDR3 protein is CAISPWEKSSYEQYF. CDR3 nucleotide sequence: TGTGCCATCAGTCCCTGGGAGAAGAGTTCCTACGAGCAGTACTTC.